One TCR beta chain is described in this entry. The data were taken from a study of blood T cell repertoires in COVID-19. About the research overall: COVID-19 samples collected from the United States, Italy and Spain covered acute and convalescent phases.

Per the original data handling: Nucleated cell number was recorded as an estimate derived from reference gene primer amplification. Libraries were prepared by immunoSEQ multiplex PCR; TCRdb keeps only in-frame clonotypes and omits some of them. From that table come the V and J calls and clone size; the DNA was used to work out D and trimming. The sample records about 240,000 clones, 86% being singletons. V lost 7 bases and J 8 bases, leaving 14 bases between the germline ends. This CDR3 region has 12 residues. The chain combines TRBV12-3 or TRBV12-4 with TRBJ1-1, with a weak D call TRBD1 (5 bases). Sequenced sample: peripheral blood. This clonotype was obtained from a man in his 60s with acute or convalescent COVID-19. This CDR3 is CASKGRISEAFF. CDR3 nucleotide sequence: TGTGCCAGCAAGGGGAGGATTTCAGAAGCTTTCTTT.